Below, one T cell receptor beta chain is given with its context. Its antigen is still unknown. No base qualities exist here, and no much larger clone lies one base off it. Here V drops 1 base and J drops 4 bases, and the junction holds 2 bases not matched to any gene. From the cysteine through the phenylalanine, the CDR3 covers 15 amino acids. Left in the record is the CDR3 DNA by itself, 45 bases read in frame from the first base. The germline V gene supplies CDR1 LGHNA and CDR2 YSLEER. This record belongs to a study of control samples from healthy donors and cancer patients (dated by TCRdb to 2020 to 2022). Libraries were built with the immunoSEQ multiplex PCR assay. The clones in this table, taken by TCRdb from immuneACCESS, are in-frame only. Not every clone is retained; where verified, under half of the shortfall comes from an unresolved V gene, and the cause of the rest is unknown. Counted in this sample were 100,000 to 150,000 clones; roughly 84% of them appeared once. The ten top clones hold about 8.7% of the sample.

The sample taken for sequencing was blood. The source of this sequence is a man aged 35 to 55 in good health. The chain is encoded by TRBV4-3 joined to TRBJ1-1; 11 bases in the junction line up with TRBD1. The DNA sequence is as follows: TGCGCCAGCAGCCAAGGGACAGGGGGCGGCACTGAAGCTTTCTTT. Its amino acids are CASSQGTGGGTEAFF.